This TCR beta chain appears in the sequencing data of a study of blood T cells in healthy people across ages. Findings and limits, study-wide: Naive and antigen-experienced cells could not be conclusively compared, given unsorted PBMCs. Estimated diversity, derived from one million T cells, was regarded as an underestimate. Greater diversity and more naive CD4+ cells were seen in long-lived donors than in aged donors.

With regard to this clonotype: The antigen remains unidentified.

It was with a sample-barcoded 5' primer and a J-beta primer mix that a second PCR of roughly 7 to 12 cycles was run. All cDNA molecules were each tagged by a template-switch adaptor with 12 random nucleotides. From the 5' RACE reads, TCRdb called clonotypes with MiXCR, one entry per CDR3 protein. The sample shows around 500,000 distinct CDR3 sequences, roughly 48% of them seen only once. The CDR3 extends over 15 amino acids. The V end was cut by 3 bases, the J end by 6 bases, with 18 bases between. CDR1 is DFQATT and CDR2 is SNEGSKA in the germline V gene (reference sequence). The J gene is TRBJ2-1, the V gene TRBV20-1; possible D gene TRBD2, 6 bases. Specimen: blood. This receptor was obtained from a man older than 75 in good health. This chain's CDR3 is CSASQSPGEVNEQFF. CDR3 nucleotides: TGCAGTGCTAGTCAGTCCCCGGGGGAAGTCAATGAGCAGTTCTTC.